This is a list of T cell receptor beta chains from one sample in a study of shared clonotypes between healthy human individuals. Sequenced by immunoSEQ multiplex PCR; TCRdb stores in-frame clones only, minus some. The data show 1,500,000 or so clones, approximately 96% seen once. Sequencing used naive CD4+ T cells sorted from blood. The receptors originated from a young man in good health. Both conserved end residues are part of each CDR3. The D gene is left open where the match is weak. Clone size is stated in some rows and not others, as once, few, many or a class when expanded.

TRBV6-1	TRBJ1-4	-	-	CASSEPGHGNEKLFF
TRBV10-3	TRBJ2-7	-	-	CAIRSTIGQGQYEQYF
TRBV15	TRBJ2-1	-	TRBD1	CATSRDATGVGNEQFF
TRBV18	TRBJ2-7	-	TRBD1	CASQRDRGPYEQYF
TRBV4-1	TRBJ2-3	-	TRBD1	CASSQEPAGTGVADTQYF
TRBV9	TRBJ2-1	-	-	CASSVGWTYNEQFF
TRBV19	TRBJ1-5	-	TRBD1	CASSLGIRGYQPQHF
TRBV5-1	TRBJ2-3	-	-	CASSRISGVTDTQYF
TRBV7-8	TRBJ2-7	-	TRBD2	CASSSGTSGSTFSYEQYF
TRBV27	TRBJ1-5	-	-	CASRLLRYSNQPQHF
TRBV2	TRBJ2-3	-	-	CASRAGRTDTQYF
TRBV6-5	TRBJ2-7	-	TRBD2	CASSRTSGTHEQYF
TRBV6-5	TRBJ2-3	-	-	CASRKQAALTDTQYF
TRBV27	TRBJ2-1	few	-	CASKYLGKSYNEQFF
TRBV7-2	TRBJ2-2	-	-	CASSHGTPTGELFF
TRBV5-4	TRBJ2-3	once	TRBD2	CASSPSGSGDTQYF
TRBV5-1	TRBJ2-6	-	-	CASSLDGTGSGANVLTF
TRBV4-3	TRBJ2-1	-	-	CASSQVVGAPYNEQFF
TRBV7-9	TRBJ2-7	-	TRBD2	CASSLSGTSGAAQYF
TRBV5-4	TRBJ1-2	-	TRBD1	CASSLDHGAGGWNGYTF
TRBV23-1	TRBJ1-2	-	-	CASSQSYPRPMRYGYTF
TRBV10-2	TRBJ1-1	once	TRBD1	CASGGDRGEIEAFF
TRBV18	TRBJ1-4	-	-	CASSPELGNNEKLFF
TRBV6-5	TRBJ2-7	once	-	CASSYGRAYEQYF
TRBV11-2	TRBJ2-3	-	-	CASSLATRLADTQYF
TRBV15	TRBJ2-7	-	-	CATSYGGTTYEQYF
TRBV18	TRBJ1-4	-	-	CASSPGPYNEKLFF
TRBV10-1	TRBJ1-5	-	-	CASSTGINQPQHF
TRBV19	TRBJ2-7	-	-	CASSLPGQATYEQYF
TRBV6-5	TRBJ2-7	-	-	CASSYGGVRSYEQYF
TRBV10-2	TRBJ2-3	-	-	CASSDRGSSTDTQYF
TRBV23-1	TRBJ2-7	-	-	CASGGLCAYEQYF
TRBV18	TRBJ1-5	-	-	CASSPLPGEQPQHF
TRBV5-4	TRBJ2-1	once	-	CASSKGPPGTYNEQFF
TRBV5-1	TRBJ2-7	-	-	CASSLALDLNYEQYF
TRBV5-1	TRBJ1-4	-	-	CASSVTVTNEKLFF
TRBV28	TRBJ2-7	-	-	CASSSGTAPYEQYF
TRBV5-1	TRBJ2-7	-	-	CASSLEVGVYEQYF
TRBV7-9	TRBJ2-5	-	-	CASSILGWETQYF
TRBV9	TRBJ1-4	-	TRBD1	CASSSRDRGAEKLFF
TRBV5-4	TRBJ2-7	-	-	CASSFSAAGSYEQYF
TRBV27	TRBJ2-3	-	TRBD1	CASSFENRGWDTQYF
TRBV28	TRBJ2-3	-	TRBD2	CASSLPGTSGFTDTQYF
TRBV29-1	TRBJ1-1	-	-	CSGGQLTPEAFF
TRBV5-1	TRBJ1-2	-	-	CASSLATQVQGYTF
TRBV18	TRBJ2-1	-	TRBD2	CASSQTSGRARVEFF
TRBV19	TRBJ2-2	once	-	CASSILVNTGELFF
TRBV19	TRBJ1-5	-	-	CAGGYSNQPQHF
TRBV9	TRBJ1-3	-	TRBD1	CASAKQGANTIYF
TRBV4-3	TRBJ1-2	once	TRBD1	CASSQGRTGDYGYTF
TRBV7-9	TRBJ2-3	-	-	CASSSSRFASEATDTQYF
TRBV19	TRBJ1-2	-	-	CASSLGGIDGYTF
TRBV10-1	TRBJ1-4	-	-	CASSEVQRGKLFF